The following is a T cell receptor (beta chain) sequence with its context. This clone's antigen is unknown. No clone much larger than this one lies a single base away; base qualities are absent. CDR1 SGHTA and CDR2 FQGNSA are derived from the germline V gene. V ends up 7 bases short and J 7 bases short, with an unmatched junction base count of 4. The CDR3 holds 14 amino acids from the cysteine to the phenylalanine. The DNA shown is the 42-base CDR3, in frame from base 1. This sample was included in a study of CD8 T cells in ankylosing spondylitis (dated by TCRdb to 2016 to 2017). At the level of the whole study: The study set out to find disease-linked TCR variants by profiling T cell receptor beta repertoires in ankylosing spondylitis patients and healthy donors. The whole study cohort included 108 healthy donors and 20 to 30 ankylosing spondylitis patients. Samples of peripheral blood were taken, and for ankylosing spondylitis patients, synovial fluid was collected as well.

What the research found in general, with its limitations: Blood from ankylosing spondylitis patients appeared to be characterized by a TCR beta motif made up of under ten highly homologous amino acid variants. A CD8+ phenotype was shown by the disease-linked clones, which were found at relatively low frequencies in peripheral blood. The disease-linked clones were reported to be significantly enriched in matched synovial fluid samples from ankylosing spondylitis patients. Some motif variants had previously been reported in the synovial fluid and blood of reactive arthritis patients, which suggests shared mechanisms of disease initiation.

Sequencing instrument: Illumina HiSeq 2500. Quantitative 5'-RACE with molecular barcodes was used to prepare TCR beta libraries. The original methods were these. Disease-linked TCR variants were identified with a new computational method built on a probabilistic model of VDJ rearrangement. TCRdb trimmed the raw reads at Q25, called clones with MiXCR and kept productive beta chains. Each entry merges the rows of one CDR3 protein and shows their most common DNA and genes. The V and J calls, along with clone size, are taken from TCRdb and not from the paper's own processing. This sample lists 210,000 or so distinct CDR3 sequences; roughly 25% were detected once. The top ten hold just over 6.5% of the sample.

The chain joins TRBV7-2 to TRBJ2-1, with TRBD2 matching 13 junction bases. This clonotype was obtained from a male donor with ankylosing spondylitis or in good health (not recorded which). Specimen: blood, either unsorted or a sorted T cell fraction (not recorded which). The CDR3 protein sequence reads: CASKRLAGGNEQFF. Read as DNA, the sequence is TGTGCCAGCAAGAGACTAGCGGGAGGAAATGAGCAGTTCTTC.